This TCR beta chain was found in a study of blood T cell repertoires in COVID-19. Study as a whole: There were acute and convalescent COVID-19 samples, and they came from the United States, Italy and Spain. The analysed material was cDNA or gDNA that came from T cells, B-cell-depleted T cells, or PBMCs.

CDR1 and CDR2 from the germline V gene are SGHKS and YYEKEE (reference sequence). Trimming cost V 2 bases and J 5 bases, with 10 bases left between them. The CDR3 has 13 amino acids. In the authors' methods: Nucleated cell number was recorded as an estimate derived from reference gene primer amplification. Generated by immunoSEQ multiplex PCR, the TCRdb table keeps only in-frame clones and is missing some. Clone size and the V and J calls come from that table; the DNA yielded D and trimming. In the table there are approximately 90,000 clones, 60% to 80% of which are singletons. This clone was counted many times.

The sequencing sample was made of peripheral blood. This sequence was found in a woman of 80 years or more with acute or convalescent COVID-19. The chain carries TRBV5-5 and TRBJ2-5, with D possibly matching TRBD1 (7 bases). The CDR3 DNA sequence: TGTGCCAGCAGCTTTTCAGGGGGGGAGACCCAGTACTTC. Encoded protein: CASSFSGGETQYF.